A selection of T cell receptor beta chains follows, all from one sample in a study of T cell responses to AZD1222 COVID-19 vaccine. Sequencing used immunoSEQ multiplex PCR; TCRdb keeps in-frame clones, though not all of them. This table has more than 85,000 clones, roughly 88% appearing once. This specimen was peripheral blood, taken on day 0 of AZD1222 vaccination. These receptors came from an adult in good health. Both conserved end residues are part of each CDR3. The D gene is left open where the match is weak. Some rows have no size entry. The others give once, few or many, or a class for an expanded clone.

DNA: TGTGCCAGCAGTGCCTCGGGACTAGCGGAGTACAATGAGCAGTTCTTC; CDR3: CASSASGLAEYNEQFF; D: TRBD2; J: TRBJ2-1; size: NA; V: TRBV6-4
DNA: TGCGCCAGCAGCTTGAACCCTAGCGTGATGAGCACAGATACGCAGTATTTT; CDR3: CASSLNPSVMSTDTQYF; D: NA; J: TRBJ2-3; size: NA; V: TRBV5-1
DNA: TGTGCCAGCAGTCTCGGCTCTCAAATCGGGAAACTGTTTTTT; CDR3: CASSLGSQIGKLFF; D: NA; J: TRBJ1-4; size: NA; V: TRBV7-8
DNA: TGTGCCAGCAGCCCGACTTGGAGCTCCTACAATGAGCAGTTCTTC; CDR3: CASSPTWSSYNEQFF; D: NA; J: TRBJ2-1; size: once; V: TRBV3-1/TRBV3-2
DNA: TGTGCCACCTCGAAGGGAGCTTCCTACGAGCAGTACTTC; CDR3: CATSKGASYEQYF; D: NA; J: TRBJ2-7; size: few; V: TRBV24-1
DNA: TGCGCCAGCAGCTTGCTGACAGGGGACAGACGCGAGCAGTTCTTC; CDR3: CASSLLTGDRREQFF; D: TRBD1; J: TRBJ2-1; size: NA; V: TRBV5-1
DNA: TGCAGCGTTGACTCATCGGACAGGGGATATGGCTACACCTTC; CDR3: CSVDSSDRGYGYTF; D: TRBD1; J: TRBJ1-2; size: few; V: TRBV29-1
DNA: TGTGCCATCAGTGAGTCGAGCGGTGGCACCGGGGAGCTGTTTTTT; CDR3: CAISESSGGTGELFF; D: NA; J: TRBJ2-2; size: NA; V: TRBV10-3
DNA: TGTGCCAGCAGCTCACCCAACCGGACAGGGCCCAGGTACGAGCAGTACTTC; CDR3: CASSSPNRTGPRYEQYF; D: TRBD1; J: TRBJ2-7; size: NA; V: TRBV7-2
DNA: TGCGCCAGCAGCTTGAACAGGGGTCCTTCTGCCGGCTATGGCTACACCTTC; CDR3: CASSLNRGPSAGYGYTF; D: TRBD1; J: TRBJ1-2; size: few; V: TRBV5-1
DNA: TGTGCCAGCAGCTTAGGGACAGGGGTCAACACTGAAGCTTTCTTT; CDR3: CASSLGTGVNTEAFF; D: TRBD1; J: TRBJ1-1; size: NA; V: TRBV7-9
DNA: TGTGCCAGCAGCCAAGATATCGGGACCCAGTACTTC; CDR3: CASSQDIGTQYF; D: NA; J: TRBJ2-5; size: NA; V: TRBV5-6
DNA: TGTGCCAGCAGACCGGGACAGGGGGCGGGCTACACCTTC; CDR3: CASRPGQGAGYTF; D: TRBD1; J: TRBJ1-2; size: NA; V: TRBV2
DNA: TGTGCCAGCATGCTCGGGGGGGGGTCCTACGAGCAGTACTTC; CDR3: CASMLGGGSYEQYF; D: TRBD2; J: TRBJ2-7; size: NA; V: TRBV28
DNA: TGTGCCAGCAGCCGGGACCCGGGACAGGAGACCTACGAGCAGTACTTC; CDR3: CASSRDPGQETYEQYF; D: TRBD1; J: TRBJ2-7; size: once; V: TRBV5-5
DNA: TGTGCCAGCTCACCAAGCGGGAGCTCCTACAATGAGCAGTTCTTC; CDR3: CASSPSGSSYNEQFF; D: TRBD2; J: TRBJ2-1; size: once; V: TRBV18
DNA: TGTGCCAGCAGTGATAGACAGGCCTCGGGGAACATTCAGTACTTC; CDR3: CASSDRQASGNIQYF; D: NA; J: TRBJ2-4; size: NA; V: TRBV2
DNA: TGTGCCAGCAGCCAATTCCGGCACCTCCTAACCGGGGAGCTGTTTTTT; CDR3: CASSQFRHLLTGELFF; D: NA; J: TRBJ2-2; size: NA; V: TRBV14
DNA: TGCAGCGCTTTACAGGCCTCTGGAAACACCATATATTTT; CDR3: CSALQASGNTIYF; D: NA; J: TRBJ1-3; size: NA; V: TRBV29-1
DNA: TGTGCCAGCAGACCAGGGATTAGCTCCTACAATGAGCAGTTCTTC; CDR3: CASRPGISSYNEQFF; D: NA; J: TRBJ2-1; size: NA; V: TRBV6-5
DNA: TGTGCCAGCAGACCAGGGACAGGGGGGAACACTGAAGCTTTCTTT; CDR3: CASRPGTGGNTEAFF; D: TRBD1; J: TRBJ1-1; size: few; V: TRBV6-5
DNA: TGTGCCAGCAGTGACCGCCCGGGACAGGTAGGGGATGAGCAGTTCTTC; CDR3: CASSDRPGQVGDEQFF; D: TRBD1; J: TRBJ2-1; size: NA; V: TRBV6-4
DNA: TGCGCCAGCAGCTCAGGGACAGGAGGTGAAGCTTTCTTT; CDR3: CASSSGTGGEAFF; D: TRBD1; J: TRBJ1-1; size: NA; V: TRBV5-1
DNA: TGTGCCAGCAGCCAGACTAGCGGGTCCTACGAGCAGTACTTC; CDR3: CASSQTSGSYEQYF; D: TRBD2; J: TRBJ2-7; size: NA; V: TRBV6-6
DNA: TGCGCCAGCAGCATGCAGCCGGGGAGCGGGAGGGCCAATGAGCAGTTCTTC; CDR3: CASSMQPGSGRANEQFF; D: TRBD2; J: TRBJ2-1; size: NA; V: TRBV5-1
DNA: TGTGCCAGCAGCCAATTTAACACTGAAGCTTTCTTT; CDR3: CASSQFNTEAFF; D: NA; J: TRBJ1-1; size: NA; V: TRBV3-1/TRBV3-2
DNA: TGCGCCAGCAGCCTTACCGGACAGCCCAATCAGCCCCAGCATTTT; CDR3: CASSLTGQPNQPQHF; D: NA; J: TRBJ1-5; size: NA; V: TRBV5-1
DNA: TGTGCCAGCAGAGAAACTAGTGGCACAGATACGCAGTATTTT; CDR3: CASRETSGTDTQYF; D: NA; J: TRBJ2-3; size: NA; V: TRBV7-8
DNA: TGTGCCAGCAAGAACACGCTCTGGTATTCACCCCTCCACTTT; CDR3: CASKNTLWYSPLHF; D: NA; J: TRBJ1-6; size: NA; V: TRBV28
DNA: TGTGCCAGCAGTTACTCGCCCGGTGGCAGTAGCGAGCAGTACTTC; CDR3: CASSYSPGGSSEQYF; D: NA; J: TRBJ2-7; size: NA; V: TRBV6-5
DNA: TGTGCCTGGAGTAAGGGAACTTATGGCTACACCTTC; CDR3: CAWSKGTYGYTF; D: NA; J: TRBJ1-2; size: NA; V: TRBV30
DNA: TGTGCCATAAAGGGGGGCTCCTACGAGCAGTACTTC; CDR3: CAIKGGSYEQYF; D: NA; J: TRBJ2-7; size: NA; V: TRBV10-3
DNA: TGTGCCAGCAGCTTATACGGGTCAAATAGCAATCAGCCCCAGCATTTT; CDR3: CASSLYGSNSNQPQHF; D: NA; J: TRBJ1-5; size: NA; V: TRBV7-2
DNA: TGTGCCAGCAGCTCGGGGTATAATCAGCCCCAGCATTTT; CDR3: CASSSGYNQPQHF; D: NA; J: TRBJ1-5; size: NA; V: TRBV5-6
DNA: TGTGCCAGTACTCCCTCGGGTCCATCGGCGAGGGGAGTGCGAGAAGCTTTCTTT; CDR3: CASTPSGPSARGVREAFF; D: NA; J: TRBJ1-1; size: NA; V: TRBV19
DNA: TGTGCTAGCAGCCCCCGGGCTAGCGGAGCTGGGGATGAGCAGTTCTTC; CDR3: CASSPRASGAGDEQFF; D: TRBD2; J: TRBJ2-1; size: NA; V: TRBV7-7
DNA: TGTGCCAGCAGCCAAATGACAGGGTTTGGGGCAGGGCACACCGGGGAGCTGTTTTTT; CDR3: CASSQMTGFGAGHTGELFF; D: TRBD1; J: TRBJ2-2; size: NA; V: TRBV3-1/TRBV3-2
DNA: TGCGCCAGCAGCTTGGGGGACAGCCAAGAGACCCAGTACTTC; CDR3: CASSLGDSQETQYF; D: TRBD1; J: TRBJ2-5; size: once; V: TRBV5-1
DNA: TGTGCCAGCAGTTACTCGATCACCGGAGGCGAGCAGTTCTTC; CDR3: CASSYSITGGEQFF; D: NA; J: TRBJ2-1; size: NA; V: TRBV6-2/TRBV6-3
DNA: TGTGCCAGCAGCCTAAGGCCCTACACAGATACGCAGTATTTT; CDR3: CASSLRPYTDTQYF; D: NA; J: TRBJ2-3; size: NA; V: TRBV7-2
DNA: TGCGCCAGCAGCGAATTGCCCCAGCGGGACACTAGGAACTATGGCTACACCTTC; CDR3: CASSELPQRDTRNYGYTF; D: NA; J: TRBJ1-2; size: NA; V: TRBV4-1
DNA: TGCAGCGTTGGGGCAGGGGGAGATGGAAAACTGTTTTTT; CDR3: CSVGAGGDGKLFF; D: TRBD1; J: TRBJ1-4; size: NA; V: TRBV29-1
DNA: TGTGCCAGCAGGGGCGGGCCCCGCTCCTATAATTCACCCCTCCACTTT; CDR3: CASRGGPRSYNSPLHF; D: NA; J: TRBJ1-6; size: once; V: TRBV28
DNA: TGTGCCAGCAGTGCCCTCACAGCACCGTTCTTC; CDR3: CASSALTAPFF; D: NA; J: TRBJ2-1; size: NA; V: TRBV2
DNA: TGTGCCAGCAGCCAAGGATTAGGACCGCGCGGCCGGGCGCAGTATTTT; CDR3: CASSQGLGPRGRAQYF; D: NA; J: TRBJ2-3; size: once; V: TRBV3-1/TRBV3-2
DNA: TGTGCCAGCAGCCCACGACAGGGGGGCAGTTACGAGCAGTACTTC; CDR3: CASSPRQGGSYEQYF; D: TRBD1; J: TRBJ2-7; size: NA; V: TRBV7-2
DNA: TGCAGCGTTTCTACGAACAGGGGAACTAATGAAAAACTGTTTTTT; CDR3: CSVSTNRGTNEKLFF; D: TRBD1; J: TRBJ1-4; size: NA; V: TRBV29-1
DNA: TGTGCTAGCAGCTTAACGTGGGAGGGGACCTACAATGAGCAGTTCTTC; CDR3: CASSLTWEGTYNEQFF; D: TRBD2; J: TRBJ2-1; size: NA; V: TRBV7-7
DNA: TGTGCCAGCAGTCAAGAAGCGGGAGGCCACTACGAGCAGTACTTC; CDR3: CASSQEAGGHYEQYF; D: TRBD2; J: TRBJ2-7; size: NA; V: TRBV27
DNA: TGTGCCGGGAGTAGCGGGTTGAATCAGGGGCAGTATTTT; CDR3: CAGSSGLNQGQYF; D: TRBD2; J: TRBJ2-3; size: NA; V: TRBV9
DNA: TGTGCCTGGAGTGGGATTTCTACGCGGGGGCCCCAGCATTTT; CDR3: CAWSGISTRGPQHF; D: NA; J: TRBJ1-5; size: NA; V: TRBV30
DNA: TGTGCCAGCAGCCGTAAGGGGGCGAATCAGCCCCAGCATTTT; CDR3: CASSRKGANQPQHF; D: TRBD1; J: TRBJ1-5; size: NA; V: TRBV3-1/TRBV3-2